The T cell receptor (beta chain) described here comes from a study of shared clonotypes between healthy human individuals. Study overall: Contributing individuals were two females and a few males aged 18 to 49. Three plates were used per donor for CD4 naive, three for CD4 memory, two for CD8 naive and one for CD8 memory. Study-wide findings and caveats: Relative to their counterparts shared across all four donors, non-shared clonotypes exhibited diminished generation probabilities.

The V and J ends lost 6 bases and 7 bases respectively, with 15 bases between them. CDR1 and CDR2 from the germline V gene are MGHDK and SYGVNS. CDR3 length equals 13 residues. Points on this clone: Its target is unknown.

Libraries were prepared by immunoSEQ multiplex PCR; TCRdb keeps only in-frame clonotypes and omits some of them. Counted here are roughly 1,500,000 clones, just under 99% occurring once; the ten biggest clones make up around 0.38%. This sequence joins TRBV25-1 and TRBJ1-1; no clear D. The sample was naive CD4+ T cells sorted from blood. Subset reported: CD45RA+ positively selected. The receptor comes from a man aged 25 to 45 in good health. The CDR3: CASRLVESSEAFF. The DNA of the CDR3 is TGTGCCAGCAGGCTAGTCGAATCCAGTGAAGCTTTCTTT.